Below, 16 T cell receptor beta chains from the same sample are listed, as sequenced in a study of T cell repertoires in cytomegalovirus infection. TCRdb analysed the reads with MiXCR anew, one entry per CDR3 protein. The data show under 500,000 distinct CDR3 sequences, about two fifths seen once. The antigens these receptors bind are not known. This specimen was cultured PBMCs, taken from culture after CMV antigen stimulation. The receptors shown here come from a human donor in good health (CMV status not recorded). Some clones in this sample may be carry-over from other donors' samples.

This clonotype came up a few times. The chain has TRBV7-8 and TRBJ1-5; weak D call: TRBD1 (5 bases). Germline-derived CDR1 and CDR2 are SGHVS and FQNEAQ. The CDR3 runs to 15 residues. The V end was cut by 5 bases, the J end by 2 bases, with 13 bases between. The CDR3 sequence: CASSVTVGGNQPQHF. The CDR3 region has the DNA TGTGCCAGCAGCGTGACAGTGGGGGGCAATCAGCCCCAGCATTTT.

In this sample, this clonotype turned up a few times. V is TRBV6-1 and J is TRBJ2-3; TRBD2 agrees at 10 bases. The trim removed 3 bases at V and 3 bases at J, leaving 0 bases unmatched. The CDR3 has 14 residues. Germline assignment: CDR1 MNHNS and CDR2 SASEGT. In DNA, the CDR3 is TGTGCCAGCAGTGATAGCGGGGGGACAGATACGCAGTATTTT. Its protein product is CASSDSGGTDTQYF.

The chain joins TRBV6-5 to TRBJ1-1; no firm D call. V was shortened by 3 bases and J by 7 bases, with 12 bases between the two germline ends. In germline, CDR1 is MNHEY, CDR2 SVGAGI. The CDR3 runs 13 residues. The CDR3 nucleotides read TGTGCCAGCAGTTATGACGCCCAAGGTGAAGCTTTCTTT. Translating gives CASSYDAQGEAFF.

This chain uses TRBV3-1 with TRBJ2-7; D not certain. The CDR3 is 14 amino acids. Germline V gene lookup returns CDR1 LGHDT and CDR2 YNNKEL (reference sequence). Trimming took 4 bases from V and 2 from J, leaving 12 bases between them. CDR3 in DNA: TGTGCCAGCAGCCTAGCTAACGGACCCTACGAGCAGTACTTC. Translated, it gives CASSLANGPYEQYF.

This clonotype has just one count. The genes are TRBV7-3 and TRBJ2-1; 10 nucleotides line up with TRBD2. The CDR3 sequence is 13 residues long. The germline gives CDR1 SGHTA, CDR2 FQGTGA. V was pared by 7 bases and J by 9 bases, with 6 bases of the junction left unmatched. CDR3 DNA sequence: TGTGCCAGCAACCAAGCGGGAGGGGTTGAGCAGTTCTTC. Encoded protein: CASNQAGGVEQFF.

J is TRBJ2-3 and V is TRBV2, with D perhaps being TRBD1 or TRBD2 (5 bases each). Germline loops: CDR1 SNHLY, CDR2 FYNNEI. This CDR3 spans 16 amino acids. Between the trimmed V and J ends, which lost 2 bases and 0 bases, there was a span of 12 bases. CDR3 loop: CASSESWDASTDTQYF. The DNA for the CDR3 is TGTGCCAGCAGTGAATCTTGGGACGCTAGCACAGATACGCAGTATTTT.

The rearrangement links TRBV7-2 to TRBJ1-6; a weak D match, TRBD1 (5 bases). V lost 4 bases to trimming and J lost 8 bases, with 12 bases between them. Germline CDR1 and CDR2: SGHTA and FQGNSA. CDR3 length equals 14 residues. The CDR3 sequence is CASSWGLGDSPLHF. Written as DNA, the CDR3 is TGTGCCAGCAGCTGGGGCTTGGGGGATTCACCCCTCCACTTT.

This clonotype showed up just a few times. The V and J genes are TRBV5-6 and TRBJ2-3; no clear D gene. The V end lost 0 bases, the J end lost 2 bases, and 10 bases lay between the germline ends. CDR1 SGHDT and CDR2 YYEEEE come from the germline V gene. The CDR3 contains 15 residues. CDR3: CASSLEAENTDTQYF. In DNA form, the CDR3 reads TGTGCCAGCAGCTTGGAGGCGGAAAACACAGATACGCAGTATTTT.

The J gene is TRBJ1-5, the V gene TRBV2; TRBD1 is a possible D gene (6 bases). Trimming removed 1 base from V and 6 bases from J, with 16 bases in between. Per the germline V gene, CDR1 is SNHLY and CDR2 is FYNNEI. The CDR3 extends over 16 amino acids. CDR3 region: CASSEDKAPDSQPQHF. CDR3 nucleotide sequence: TGTGCCAGCAGTGAAGATAAAGCCCCGGACAGTCAGCCCCAGCATTTT.

The V and J genes are TRBV20-1 and TRBJ2-1; 10 nucleotides align to TRBD2. CDR3 length equals 17 residues. The V and J ends lost 3 bases and 5 bases, in that order; junction bases with no gene match: 13. The germline V gene has CDR1 DFQATT and CDR2 SNEGSKA (reference sequence). CDR3 region: CSARRRSGRAANNEQFF. The CDR3 bases are TGCAGTGCTAGGCGGAGAAGCGGGAGGGCCGCTAACAATGAGCAGTTCTTC.

The V gene is TRBV2, the J gene TRBJ1-5, with D possibly matching TRBD1 (6 bases). Trimming took off 7 bases at V and 4 bases at J, with 11 bases between the two ends. Looked up from germline, CDR1 is SNHLY and CDR2 is FYNNEI. The length of the CDR3 is 13 residues. CDR3 in amino acids: CASTGTKNQPQHF. CDR3 nucleotides: TGTGCCAGCACCGGGACAAAGAATCAGCCCCAGCATTTT.

The J gene is TRBJ2-1, the V gene TRBV7-2, with 10 bases fitting TRBD2. J gave up 6 bases and V 6 bases, and 8 bases lay outside the gene matches. This CDR3 has 15 residues. Germline CDR1 is SGHTA and CDR2 is FQGNSA. Here the CDR3 reads CASRPSGGLGNEQFF. As DNA, the CDR3 is TGTGCCAGCAGACCTAGCGGGGGCCTGGGCAATGAGCAGTTCTTC.

This sequence joins TRBV7-8 and TRBJ2-2, with 8 positions matching TRBD2. Trimming at V came to 5 bases and at J to 3 bases, leaving 5 bases not matched to a gene. The CDR3 spans 15 residues. The germline gives CDR1 SGHVS, CDR2 FQNEAQ. The CDR3 nucleotides read TGTGCCAGCAGCCGGAGCGGGGGCGACACCGGGGAGCTGTTTTTT. Translated, it gives CASSRSGGDTGELFF.

V and J are TRBV5-4 and TRBJ2-5, with 7 bases matching TRBD2. Germline V gives CDR1 SGHNT, CDR2 YYREEE (reference sequence). CDR3 size: 12 residues. The trim removed 3 bases at V and 4 bases at J, leaving 0 bases unmatched. CDR3: CASSWEGETQYF. As DNA, the CDR3 is TGTGCCAGCAGCTGGGAGGGAGAGACCCAGTACTTC.

The rearrangement joins TRBV28 to TRBJ2-1, with 11 nucleotides matching TRBD2. CDR1 is MDHEN, CDR2 SYDVKM, per germline. V lost 4 bases to trimming and J lost 9 bases; unmatched junction nucleotides: 8. The length of the CDR3 is 15 residues. CDR3 loop: CASSSLAGGFVEQFF. Here the CDR3 DNA reads TGTGCCAGCAGTTCTCTAGCGGGGGGCTTTGTTGAGCAGTTCTTC.

In regard to this clonotype: A junction end diverges from the germline sequence, so it may reflect a read error. This chain connects TRBV6-1 to TRBJ1-2; D gene uncertain. Per germline, CDR1 MNHNS and CDR2 SASEGT. The CDR3 has 14 residues. CDR3 loop: CAGSEKAPRPGYTF. Written as DNA, the CDR3 is TGTGCCGGCAGTGAAAAAGCCCCCCGTCCTGGCTACACCTTC.